The 23 T cell receptor beta chains reported below all come from one sample, sequenced in a study of human CD8 memory T cell subsets. Construction of TCR beta libraries was accomplished by means of UMI-labeled 5' RACE. TCRdb reanalyzed the 5' RACE reads and collapses them to one entry per CDR3 protein, without DNA. The repertoire table contains several thousand distinct CDR3 sequences. Sequencing was done on a sample of CD8+ T cells from PBMCs. The receptors were gathered from a human donor in good health.

The V gene is TRBV19, the J gene TRBJ2-7; TCRdb calls TRBD1, which cannot be checked without DNA. Germline-derived CDR1 and CDR2 are LNHDA and SQIVND (reference sequence). CDR3 length: 15 amino acids. CDR3: CASSAGGGEREEQYF. The whole variable domain, remainder taken from reference TRBV19 and TRBJ2-7, is DGGITQSPKYLFRKEGQNVTLSCEQNLNHDAMYWYRQDPGQGLRLIYYSQIVNDFQKGDIAEGYSVSREKKESFPLTVTSAQKNPTAFYLCASSAGGGEREEQYFGPGTRLTVT.

The chain couples TRBV6-5 to TRBJ2-5; the TRBD1 assignment by TCRdb is unverifiable without DNA. This CDR3 comprises 12 residues. Germline CDR1 and CDR2: MNHEY and SVGAGI. CDR3 sequence: CASRRGAETQYF.

This clonotype is medium-sized by frequency. The chain uses TRBV4-2 and TRBJ1-1. The germline CDR1 and CDR2 sequences are LGHNA and YNFKEQ. This CDR3 comprises 13 residues. The CDR3: CASSQGLGQEAFF.

This clonotype counts as medium-sized by frequency. The V call is TRBV29-1, the J call TRBJ2-2; absent DNA, TCRdb's TRBD1 call cannot be checked. From germline, CDR1 is SQVTM and CDR2 ANQGSEA. The CDR3 has 14 residues. The CDR3 sequence is CSVDGGENTGELFF.

This chain links TRBV12-3 or TRBV12-4 with TRBJ1-1; TCRdb's D gene call, TRBD1, goes unchecked for lack of DNA. The CDR3 is 13 residues long. The CDR3 sequence is CASILGTVTEAFF.

The CDR3 reads CASSLGTGETEAFF. The V gene is TRBV7-8, the J gene TRBJ1-1; without DNA, the TCRdb call of TRBD1 cannot be checked. CDR3 length: 14 residues. The V gene's germline CDR1 is SGHVS and CDR2 FQNEAQ.

In terms of frequency, this clonotype is medium-sized. The rearrangement uses TRBV12-3 or TRBV12-4 and TRBJ2-5; TCRdb picks TRBD2, but there is no DNA to check that call. The length of the CDR3 is 13 residues. This CDR3 reads CASSSPGLETQYF.

This chain connects TRBV21-1 to TRBJ2-2; without DNA, the TCRdb call of TRBD1 cannot be checked. TRBV21-1 is a known pseudogene. The CDR3 is 17 amino acids. The CDR3 sequence is CASSTLGGQGKTGELFF.

This clonotype is deemed medium-sized by its frequency. V usage is TRBV29-1 and J usage is TRBJ2-7; TCRdb gives TRBD2 as the D gene, but with no DNA this cannot be confirmed. CDR1 SQVTM and CDR2 ANQGSEA come from the germline V gene. There are 12 residues in the CDR3. CDR3 in amino acids: CSVREGEYEQYF.

This clonotype registers medium-sized by frequency. The J gene is TRBJ2-2, the V gene TRBV24-1. The CDR3 has 13 residues. Germline loops: CDR1 KGHDR, CDR2 SFDVKD. The CDR3 reads CATSGMRTGELFF.

The rearrangement joins TRBV28 to TRBJ2-7. The V gene's germline CDR1 is MDHEN and CDR2 SYDVKM. CDR3 length equals 16 residues. The CDR3 loop reads CASSLYPRTLAYEQYF. The full variable domain, with the rest looked up from reference TRBV28 and TRBJ2-7, is DVKVTQSSRYLVKRTGEKVFLECVQDMDHENMFWYRQDPGLGLRLIYFSYDVKMKEKGDIPEGYSVSREKKERFSLILESASTNQTSMYLCASSLYPRTLAYEQYFGPGTRLTVT.

This rearrangement joins TRBV30 to TRBJ2-1. Germline CDR1 reads GTSNPN; CDR2 reads SVGIG (reference sequence). The CDR3 totals 13 residues. Here the CDR3 reads CAWSVSVPNEQFF. Filled out from reference TRBV30 and TRBJ2-1, the complete variable domain reads SQTIHQWPATLVQPVGSPLSLECTVEGTSNPNLYWYRQAAGRGLQLLFYSVGIGQISSEVPQNLSASRPQDRQFILSSKKLLLSDSGFYLCAWSVSVPNEQFFGPGTRLTVL.

Measured by frequency, this clonotype is medium-sized. The chain couples TRBV2 to TRBJ2-7. The germline CDR1 and CDR2 sequences are SNHLY and FYNNEI. CDR3 length equals 14 residues. CDR3: CASRDGRSSYEQYF. The complete variable domain, with remaining parts taken from reference TRBV2 and TRBJ2-7, reads EPEVTQTPSHQVTQMGQEVILRCVPISNHLYFYWYRQILGQKVEFLVSFYNNEISEKSEIFDDQFSVERPDGSNFTLKIRSTKLEDSAMYFCASRDGRSSYEQYFGPGTRLTVT.

The chain is built from TRBV20-1 and TRBJ1-6; as DNA is missing, the TRBD1 call by TCRdb cannot be tested. The CDR3 length is 14 residues. The V gene's germline CDR1 is DFQATT and CDR2 SNEGSKA (reference sequence). The CDR3: CSTAGQGDIAPLHF.

This clonotype is identified as medium-sized from frequency. The chain is built from TRBV28 and TRBJ2-7; TCRdb proposes TRBD2, but this gene call is untestable without DNA. Germline V gene data show CDR1 as MDHEN and CDR2 as SYDVKM. The CDR3 contains 17 residues. This chain's CDR3 is CASSGGGAGGPSVEQYF. Using reference TRBV28 and TRBJ2-7 for the parts outside the CDR3, the full variable domain is DVKVTQSSRYLVKRTGEKVFLECVQDMDHENMFWYRQDPGLGLRLIYFSYDVKMKEKGDIPEGYSVSREKKERFSLILESASTNQTSMYLCASSGGGAGGPSVEQYFGPGTRLTVT.

In terms of frequency, this clonotype is medium-sized. V gene TRBV29-1 combines with J gene TRBJ1-1. Germline values: CDR1 SQVTM, CDR2 ANQGSEA. The CDR3 has 11 amino acids. The CDR3: CSVDRYTEAFF.

This clonotype is labeled large (0.1 to 1%) based on frequency. The chain links TRBV28 to TRBJ2-7; as DNA is missing, the TRBD1 call by TCRdb cannot be tested. Germline CDR1 is MDHEN and CDR2 is SYDVKM. The CDR3 length is 12 residues. The CDR3 is CASRRTGYEQYF.

This chain joins TRBV4-3 and TRBJ2-7. The CDR3 runs to 14 residues. The germline V gene has CDR1 LGHNA and CDR2 YSLEER. CDR3 sequence reads: CASSQDRGSYEQYF.

V is TRBV6-5 and J is TRBJ2-2. From germline, CDR1 is MNHEY and CDR2 SVGAGI. CDR3 size: 12 residues. Here the CDR3 reads CASSYGTGELFF.

The rearrangement links TRBV20-1 to TRBJ2-1; TCRdb lists TRBD2, though no DNA is available to test this call. CDR1 and CDR2 (germline): DFQATT, SNEGSKA (reference sequence). This CDR3 contains 14 residues. The CDR3 region is CSASWASGRNEQFF.

The V gene is TRBV2, the J gene TRBJ1-1. The CDR3 runs to 15 residues. CDR1 and CDR2 (germline): SNHLY, FYNNEI. The CDR3 protein is CASSEGGTANTEAFF.

The chain recombines TRBV7-2 with TRBJ1-1. This CDR3 contains 12 residues. The germline CDR1 and CDR2 sequences are SGHTA and FQGNSA. The CDR3 here is CASSFWNTEAFF.

The V gene is TRBV29-1, the J gene TRBJ2-1; no DNA is available, so the TRBD1 call from TCRdb remains unchecked. Germline V gives CDR1 SQVTM, CDR2 ANQGSEA. The CDR3 length is 13 residues. CDR3 amino acids: CSVERDDYNEQFF.